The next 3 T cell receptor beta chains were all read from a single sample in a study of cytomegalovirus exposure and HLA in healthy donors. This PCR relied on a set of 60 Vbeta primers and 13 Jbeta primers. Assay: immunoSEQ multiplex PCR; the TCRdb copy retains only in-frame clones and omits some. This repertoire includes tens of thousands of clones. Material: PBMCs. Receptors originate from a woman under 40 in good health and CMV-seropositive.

CDR3 coding DNA: TGCGCCAGCAGCCCAGGGTATGGCTACACCTTC. It codes for CASSPGYGYTF. The gene calls are TRBV4-1 and TRBJ1-2; D may be TRBD1 (5 bases). Between the trimmed V and J ends, which lost 4 bases and 5 bases, there was a span of 5 bases. The germline CDR1 and CDR2 sequences are MGHRA and YSYEKL. This CDR3 has 11 residues.

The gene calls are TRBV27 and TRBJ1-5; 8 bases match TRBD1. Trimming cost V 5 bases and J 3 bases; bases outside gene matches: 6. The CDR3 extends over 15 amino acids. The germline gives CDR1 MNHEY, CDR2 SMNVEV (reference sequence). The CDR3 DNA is TGTGCCAGCAGTCCCGGGACAGGCTACAATCAGCCCCAGCATTTT. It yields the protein CASSPGTGYNQPQHF.

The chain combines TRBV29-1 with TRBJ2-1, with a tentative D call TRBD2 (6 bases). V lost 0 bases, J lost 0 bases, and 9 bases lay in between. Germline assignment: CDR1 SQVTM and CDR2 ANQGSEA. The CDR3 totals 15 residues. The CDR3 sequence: CSVEDAGSSYNEQFF. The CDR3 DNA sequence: TGCAGCGTTGAAGATGCGGGAAGCTCCTACAATGAGCAGTTCTTC.